This T cell receptor beta chain was recovered during a study of T-cell reconstitution after alpha-beta-depleted transplantation in children. As it was prepared, the TCRbeta library received unique molecular identifiers. From the PCR reads, TCRdb called clonotypes with MiXCR, one entry per CDR3 protein. The sample has 440,000 or so distinct CDR3 sequences, roughly 11% seen once. This CDR3 region has 15 residues. Between the trimmed V and J ends, which lost 1 base and 6 bases, there was a span of 13 bases. Only a few counts were recorded for this clonotype. The source was PBMCs from the stem cell graft donor, collected from the stem cell graft. The chain carries TRBV12-3 or TRBV12-4 and TRBJ1-5; no reliable D call. The TCR sequence derives from a human donor who donated a stem cell graft to a child with acute myeloid leukemia. This chain's CDR3 is CASSLGWAGIQPQHF. In nucleotides, the CDR3 is TGTGCCAGCAGTTTAGGGTGGGCGGGGATTCAGCCCCAGCATTTT.